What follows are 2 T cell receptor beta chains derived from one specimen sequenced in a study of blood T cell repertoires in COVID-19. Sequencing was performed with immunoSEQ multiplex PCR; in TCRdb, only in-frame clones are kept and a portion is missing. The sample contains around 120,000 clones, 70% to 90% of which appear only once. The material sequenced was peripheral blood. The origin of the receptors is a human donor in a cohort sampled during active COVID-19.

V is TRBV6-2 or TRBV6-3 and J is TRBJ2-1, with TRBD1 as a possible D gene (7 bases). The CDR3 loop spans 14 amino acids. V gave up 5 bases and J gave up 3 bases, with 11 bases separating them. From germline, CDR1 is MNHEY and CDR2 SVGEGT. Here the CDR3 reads CASSQGGFYNEQFF. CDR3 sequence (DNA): TGTGCCAGCAGTCAGGGGGGCTTCTACAATGAGCAGTTCTTC.

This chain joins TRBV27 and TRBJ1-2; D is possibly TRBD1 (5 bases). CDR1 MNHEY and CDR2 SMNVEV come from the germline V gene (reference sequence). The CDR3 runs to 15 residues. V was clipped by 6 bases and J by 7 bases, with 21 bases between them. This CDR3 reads CASRPAEGRGGGYTF. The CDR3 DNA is TGTGCCAGCAGACCGGCCGAGGGGAGGGGAGGTGGCTACACCTTC.